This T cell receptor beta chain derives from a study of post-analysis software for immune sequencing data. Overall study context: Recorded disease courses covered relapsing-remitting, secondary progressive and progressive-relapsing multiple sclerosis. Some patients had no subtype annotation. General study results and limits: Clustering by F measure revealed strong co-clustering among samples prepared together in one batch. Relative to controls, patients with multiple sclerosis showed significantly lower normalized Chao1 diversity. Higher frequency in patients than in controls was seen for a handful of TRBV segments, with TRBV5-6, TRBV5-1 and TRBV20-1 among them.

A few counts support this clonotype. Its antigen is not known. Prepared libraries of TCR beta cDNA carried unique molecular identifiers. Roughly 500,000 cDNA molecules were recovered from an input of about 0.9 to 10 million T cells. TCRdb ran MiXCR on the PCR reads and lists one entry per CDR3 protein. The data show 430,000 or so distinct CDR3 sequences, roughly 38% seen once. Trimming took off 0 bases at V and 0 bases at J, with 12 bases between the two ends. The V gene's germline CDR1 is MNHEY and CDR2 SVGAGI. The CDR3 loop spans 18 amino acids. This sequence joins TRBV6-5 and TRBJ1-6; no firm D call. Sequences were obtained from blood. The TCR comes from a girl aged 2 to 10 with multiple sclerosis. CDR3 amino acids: CASSYSSEVDSYNSPLHF. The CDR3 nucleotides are TGTGCCAGCAGTTACTCGTCGGAGGTCGACTCCTATAATTCACCCCTCCACTTT.